Listed below are T cell receptor beta chains from one sample, sequenced in a study of PD-1 blockade in classical Hodgkin lymphoma. TCRdb keeps only in-frame clones here, not all; method: immunoSEQ multiplex PCR. The table has 30,000 to 40,000 clones, around nine tenths seen once; the top ten hold over 0.2%. The sample was CD4+ T cells from blood, taken at baseline. The receptors come from a human donor with classical Hodgkin lymphoma. CDR3s include the opening cysteine and the closing phenylalanine or tryptophan. A D gene is named only where the DNA matches it firmly. Not all rows give a size; the values are once, few, many and, for expanded clones, a class.

cdr3_nt	cdr3_aa	clone_size	d_call	j_call	v_call
TGTGCCAGCAGTCCAGGACGTATCCTAGCCAAAAACATTCAGTACTTC	CASSPGRILAKNIQYF	NA	NA	TRBJ2-4	TRBV27
TGTGCCAGCAGCTTAAGGACTAGCGGGAGGGTTAATGAGCAGTTCTTC	CASSLRTSGRVNEQFF	NA	TRBD2	TRBJ2-1	TRBV7-9
TGTGCCAGCAGCCCCCGACTAGCGGATGAGCAGTTCTTC	CASSPRLADEQFF	NA	TRBD2	TRBJ2-1	TRBV9
TGTGCCAGCAGTTATTGGGGGCTATTCTCCTACAATGAGCAGTTCTTC	CASSYWGLFSYNEQFF	NA	NA	TRBJ2-1	TRBV6-9
TGTGCCAGCAGCCCAAGGACGGGACTCACAGATACGCAGTATTTT	CASSPRTGLTDTQYF	NA	NA	TRBJ2-3	TRBV6-4
TGTGCCAGTACCTCCCTTCTAGCGGGCAATGAGCAGTTCTTC	CASTSLLAGNEQFF	NA	TRBD2	TRBJ2-1	TRBV19
TGTGCCAGCTCACCCCGCAGCGACCATAGCTATGGCTACACCTTC	CASSPRSDHSYGYTF	NA	NA	TRBJ1-2	TRBV18
TGTGCCAGCAGCCAAGATCACAGGGTGAACACTGAAGCTTTCTTT	CASSQDHRVNTEAFF	few	NA	TRBJ1-1	TRBV4-2
TGCAGTGCGGAGTCGGGCGATGAGCAGTTCTTC	CSAESGDEQFF	NA	NA	TRBJ2-1	TRBV20-1
TGTGCCAGCAGTGAATACGGGACAGGCCAAGAGACCCAGTACTTC	CASSEYGTGQETQYF	NA	TRBD1	TRBJ2-5	TRBV25-1
TGCGCCAGCAGCTCCGGACAGGGGGCGGCTGAAGCTTTCTTT	CASSSGQGAAEAFF	NA	TRBD1	TRBJ1-1	TRBV5-1
TGTGCCAGCAGAAATGGGACAGTTAATCAGCCCCAGCATTTT	CASRNGTVNQPQHF	NA	TRBD1	TRBJ1-5	TRBV7-2
TGCAGCGTCCGACAGACAAATGAGCAGTTCTTC	CSVRQTNEQFF	once	NA	TRBJ2-1	TRBV29-1
TGTGCCTCCCGGTCCCCAGTTAACACTGAAGCTTTCTTT	CASRSPVNTEAFF	NA	NA	TRBJ1-1	TRBV30
TGTGCCAGCAGCTCACCGCCGGGACAGGGCGCCTACAATGAGCAGTTCTTC	CASSSPPGQGAYNEQFF	NA	TRBD1	TRBJ2-1	TRBV7-9
TGTGCCAGCTCGGTTGATGGGGCGGGAGAGCAGTACTTC	CASSVDGAGEQYF	NA	TRBD2	TRBJ2-5	TRBV5-4
TGTGCCAGCAGCTTGAATGGCTACACCTTC	CASSLNGYTF	NA	NA	TRBJ1-2	TRBV7-9
TGTGCCAGCTCACCAATGTCAGATACGCAGTATTTT	CASSPMSDTQYF	NA	NA	TRBJ2-3	TRBV18
TGTGCCAGTAGCCTTTCCACCGGGACCGGGCGAGGAAACACCATATATTTT	CASSLSTGTGRGNTIYF	NA	NA	TRBJ1-3	TRBV19
TGTGCCAGCAGCGTAGCAACTAGCGGGCTCACAGATACGCAGTATTTT	CASSVATSGLTDTQYF	NA	TRBD2	TRBJ2-3	TRBV9